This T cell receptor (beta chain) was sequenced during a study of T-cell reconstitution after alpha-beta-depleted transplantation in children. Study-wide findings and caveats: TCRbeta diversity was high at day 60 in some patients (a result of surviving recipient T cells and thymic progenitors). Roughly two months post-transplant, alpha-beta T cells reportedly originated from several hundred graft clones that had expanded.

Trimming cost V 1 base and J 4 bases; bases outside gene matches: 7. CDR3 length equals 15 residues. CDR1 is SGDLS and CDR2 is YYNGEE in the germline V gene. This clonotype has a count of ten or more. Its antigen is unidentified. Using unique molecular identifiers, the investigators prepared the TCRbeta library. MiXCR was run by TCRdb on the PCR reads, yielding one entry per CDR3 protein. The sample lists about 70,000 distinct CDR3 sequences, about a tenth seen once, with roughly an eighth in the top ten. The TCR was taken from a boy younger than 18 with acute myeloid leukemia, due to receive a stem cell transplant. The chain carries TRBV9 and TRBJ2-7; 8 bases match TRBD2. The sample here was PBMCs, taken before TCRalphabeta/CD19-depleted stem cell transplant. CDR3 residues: CASSVLGTSGYEQYF. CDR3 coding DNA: TGTGCCAGCAGCGTATTAGGGACTAGTGGTTACGAGCAGTACTTC.